The 28 T cell receptor beta chains reported below all come from one sample, sequenced in a study of beta chain features in type 1 diabetes. The isolated RNA, all of it, was reverse transcribed, so expressed TCRB transcripts were what got sequenced. Profiling relied on immunoSEQ multiplex PCR, and the TCRdb table lists in-frame clones only, not all of them. The repertoire holds 810,000 or so clones, with about a sixth as singletons. Sequencing input: naive CD4+ T cells from blood. These receptors were obtained from a woman between 18 and 30 years old in good health.

This chain joins TRBV7-9 and TRBJ1-1; 7 bases map to TRBD1. Germline V gives CDR1 SEHNR, CDR2 FQNEAQ (reference sequence). This CDR3 is built from 12 residues. With V trimmed by 5 bases and J by 8 bases, 5 bases remained unmatched. Here the CDR3 reads CASSRTGVEAFF. In DNA form, the CDR3 reads TGTGCCAGCAGCCGGACAGGAGTCGAAGCTTTCTTT.

The rearrangement uses TRBV9 and TRBJ1-1; D unresolved. CDR3 length: 14 amino acids. Between the trimmed V and J ends, which lost 4 bases and 1 base, there was a span of 11 bases. Germline V gene data show CDR1 as SGDLS and CDR2 as YYNGEE. The CDR3 DNA sequence: TGTGCCAGCAGCCTAGGGAGCCGGAACACTGAAGCTTTCTTT. Amino acid sequence: CASSLGSRNTEAFF. Full variable domain (outside the CDR3, taken from reference TRBV9 and TRBJ1-1): DSGVTQTPKHLITATGQRVTLRCSPRSGDLSVYWYQQSLDQGLQFLIQYYNGEERAKGNILERFSAQQFPDLHSELNLSSLELGDSALYFCASSLGSRNTEAFFGQGTRLTVV.

The V call is TRBV28, the J call TRBJ2-1; 8 nucleotides match TRBD2. There are 16 residues in the CDR3. Germline CDR1 MDHEN, CDR2 SYDVKM. The trim removed 5 bases at V and 4 bases at J, leaving 10 bases unmatched. CDR3 residues: CASSTSGTSRYNEQFF. CDR3 bases: TGTGCCAGCAGTACCTCCGGGACTAGTCGGTACAATGAGCAGTTCTTC.

Only a few counts were recorded for this clone. The chain recombines TRBV15 with TRBJ2-7; 8 nucleotides line up with TRBD1. The ends lost 0 bases at V and 1 base at J; junction bases unmatched: 2. The CDR3 consists of 15 residues. The germline V gene has CDR1 LNHNV and CDR2 YYDKDF (reference sequence). CDR3 sequence (DNA): TGTGCCACCAGCAGAGATGACAGGGGATCCTACGAGCAGTACTTC. Residues: CATSRDDRGSYEQYF. Looking up the rest from reference TRBV15 and TRBJ2-7 gives the full variable domain: DAMVIQNPRYQVTQFGKPVTLSCSQTLNHNVMYWYQQKSSQAPKLLFHYYDKDFNNEADTPDNFQSRRPNTSFCFLDIRSPGLGDTAMYLCATSRDDRGSYEQYFGPGTRLTVT.

This clone came up a few times. This chain uses TRBV5-4 with TRBJ2-5; D is unresolved. The CDR3 spans 12 residues. CDR1 SGHNT and CDR2 YYREEE come from the germline V gene (reference sequence). V was shortened by 1 base and J by 5 bases, with 6 bases between the two germline ends. The CDR3 loop reads CASSLLRETQYF. CDR3 DNA: TGTGCCAGCAGCTTGTTGAGGGAGACCCAGTACTTC.

This clone has more than one count but fewer than ten. The chain recombines TRBV7-2 with TRBJ2-7, with 8 bases fitting TRBD1. The CDR3 contains 15 residues. V lost 1 base and J lost 3; bases outside the gene matches: 5. CDR1 and CDR2 from the germline V gene are SGHTA and FQGNSA. CDR3 coding DNA: TGTGCCAGCAGCTTAGATTGGACAGGGATCTACGAGCAGTACTTC. Translating it yields CASSLDWTGIYEQYF.

This clone has a handful of counts. The chain is built from TRBV19 and TRBJ2-5, with D perhaps TRBD1 (6 bases). CDR1 and CDR2 (germline): LNHDA, SQIVND (reference sequence). The CDR3 covers 12 residues. Trimming pared 5 bases from V and 5 bases from J, leaving 9 bases between. CDR3 DNA: TGTGCCAGTAGTGCAGGGGAGGAGACCCAGTACTTC. Translated, it gives CASSAGEETQYF.

This clone was observed a handful of times. V and J are TRBV6-6 and TRBJ1-1; D gene ambiguous. V lost 6 bases, J lost 7 bases, and 12 bases lay in between. Germline CDR1 is MNHNY and CDR2 is SVGAGI (reference sequence). This CDR3 is built from 12 residues. Written as DNA, the CDR3 is TGTGCCAGCAGCCGAATGCCACTTGAAGCTTTCTTT. It encodes CASSRMPLEAFF.

V usage is TRBV5-1 and J usage is TRBJ1-2, with D hard to call. Between the trimmed V and J ends, which lost 7 bases and 5 bases, there was a span of 12 bases. Per the germline V gene, CDR1 is SGHRS and CDR2 is YFSETQ. The CDR3 consists of 12 residues. The CDR3 region has the DNA TGCGCCAGCGGTTCCCCAGATTATGGCTACACCTTC. Its translation is CASGSPDYGYTF.

V usage is TRBV7-2 and J usage is TRBJ2-5; D is possibly TRBD1 (7 bases). This CDR3 has 15 residues. Trimming left V 3 bases short and J 5 bases short, with 16 bases between. CDR1 is SGHTA and CDR2 is FQGNSA in the germline V gene. CDR3 nucleotides: TGTGCCAGCAGCTTTATGGAGGGGGCTTTCGAGACCCAGTACTTC. This translates into CASSFMEGAFETQYF. The full variable domain, completed using reference TRBV7-2 and TRBJ2-5, is GAGVSQSPSNKVTEKGKDVELRCDPISGHTALYWYRQSLGQGLEFLIYFQGNSAPDKSGLPSDRFSAERTGGSVSTLTIQRTQQEDSAVYLCASSFMEGAFETQYFGPGTRLLVL.

Notes on this clone: Other DNA sequences in the sample encode the same CDR3. The rearrangement joins TRBV7-2 to TRBJ2-2; D not certain. The germline V gene has CDR1 SGHTA and CDR2 FQGNSA. This CDR3 contains 14 residues. The V gene lost 3 bases and the J gene lost 1 base, with 6 bases spanning the gap. The CDR3, as DNA: TGTGCCAGCAGCTTTGTAGGGAACACCGGGGAGCTGTTTTTT. Protein sequence: CASSFVGNTGELFF.

This clone was found a few times. The chain combines TRBV25-1 with TRBJ2-2; TRBD2 aligns across 9 bases. The germline CDR1 and CDR2 sequences are MGHDK and SYGVNS. The CDR3 is 17 amino acids. V lost 3 bases to trimming and J lost 4 bases; unmatched junction nucleotides: 9. The DNA of the CDR3 is TGTGCCAGCAGTGACCGGCTAGCGGGACTGAGCACCGGGGAGCTGTTTTTT. It is translated as CASSDRLAGLSTGELFF.

This clone was counted only a few times. The rearrangement joins TRBV19 to TRBJ2-3, with 8 bases matching TRBD2. Germline V gene data show CDR1 as LNHDA and CDR2 as SQIVND (reference sequence). Trimming cost V 3 bases and J 1 base; bases outside gene matches: 9. CDR3 length: 17 amino acids. The CDR3 DNA reads TGTGCCAGTAGTATCAGGGTGGCGGGAGGAGGCACAGATACGCAGTATTTT. Protein product: CASSIRVAGGGTDTQYF.

This clone was observed a few times. The CDR3 DNA follows: TGTGCCACCAGCAGAGATCCTAAGGCTGCGGGCAATCAGCCCCAGCATTTT. It yields the protein CATSRDPKAAGNQPQHF. The V gene is TRBV15, the J gene TRBJ1-5, with D uncertain. The germline CDR1 and CDR2 sequences are LNHNV and YYDKDF (reference sequence). This CDR3 comprises 17 residues. V lost 0 bases to trimming and J lost 2 bases, with 14 bases between them.

This clone has ten or more counts. The chain links TRBV14 to TRBJ2-1, with D possibly being TRBD1 or TRBD2 (5 bases each). The ends were cut back, 0 bases at V and 15 bases at J, with 15 bases in the middle. CDR3 length: 13 amino acids. Germline CDR1 reads SGHDN; CDR2 reads FVKESK. The CDR3 DNA reads as TGTGCCAGCAGCCAAGATTGGGGGAGAAAACGGTTCTTC. It translates to CASSQDWGRKRFF. Full variable domain (remainder filled in from reference TRBV14 and TRBJ2-1): EAGVTQFPSHSVIEKGQTVTLRCDPISGHDNLYWYRRVMGKEIKFLLHFVKESKQDESGMPNNRFLAERTGGTYSTLKVQPAELEDSGVYFCASSQDWGRKRFFGPGTRLTVL.

This clone was observed a handful of times. In the same sample, other DNA sequences code for this CDR3. V usage is TRBV7-9 and J usage is TRBJ2-2; no clear D. The V gene lost 3 bases and the J gene lost 6 bases, with 5 bases spanning the gap. The germline V gene encodes CDR1 SEHNR and CDR2 FQNEAQ (reference sequence). The CDR3 is made up of 12 amino acids. CDR3 residues: CASSFLAGELFF. CDR3 nucleotides: TGTGCCAGCAGCTTCTTAGCCGGGGAGCTGTTTTTT.

The chain carries TRBV18 and TRBJ2-5, with D possibly TRBD2 on 6 matching bases. CDR3 length: 15 residues. Per germline, CDR1 KGHSH and CDR2 LQKENI. V lost 3 bases and J 2 bases, leaving 13 bases between the germline ends. CDR3 sequence: CASSPYGSRQETQYF. CDR3 in DNA: TGTGCCAGCTCACCTTACGGGAGTAGACAAGAGACCCAGTACTTC.

The V call is TRBV19, the J call TRBJ2-5; D is tentatively TRBD1 or TRBD2 (5 bases each). This CDR3 has 12 amino acids. Trimming left V 3 bases short and J 7 bases short, with 9 bases between. CDR1 is LNHDA, CDR2 SQIVND, per germline (reference sequence). CDR3 loop: CASSIGAGTQYF. CDR3 sequence (DNA): TGTGCCAGTAGTATCGGGGCGGGGACCCAGTACTTC.

The chain couples TRBV6-5 to TRBJ1-2, with 8 bases fitting TRBD1. Looked up from germline, CDR1 is MNHEY and CDR2 is SVGAGI. The CDR3 sequence is 15 residues long. The V and J ends lost 7 bases and 3 bases, in that order; junction bases with no gene match: 10. In DNA, the CDR3 is TGTGCCAGCACCCGACAGGGGAATGGTTACTATGGCTACACCTTC. It codes for CASTRQGNGYYGYTF.

This clone was counted a few times. The rearrangement uses TRBV10-2 and TRBJ1-5; D ambiguous. With 4 bases removed from V and 5 bases from J, the gap between germline ends came to 9 bases. Germline V gives CDR1 WSHSY, CDR2 SAAADI. The CDR3 sequence is 13 residues long. CDR3 coding DNA: TGCGCCAGCAGTGGACCAACATATCAGCCCCAGCATTTT. Protein sequence: CASSGPTYQPQHF.

V and J are TRBV7-2 and TRBJ1-1; D not resolved. The germline CDR1 and CDR2 sequences are SGHTA and FQGNSA. Trimming took off 2 bases at V and 2 bases at J, with 9 bases between the two ends. This CDR3 region has 14 residues. CDR3 protein: CASSLYSLNTEAFF. For the CDR3, the DNA is TGTGCCAGCAGCTTATACAGCTTAAACACTGAAGCTTTCTTT.

The gene calls are TRBV6-6 and TRBJ2-4; tentative D call: TRBD2 (6 bases). The CDR3 runs 12 residues. Germline CDR1 and CDR2: MNHNY and SVGAGI (reference sequence). V lost 8 bases and J 8 bases, leaving 13 bases between the germline ends. CDR3 coding DNA: TGTGCCAGCCTGGGTGGGGGGTACATTCAGTACTTC. Encoded protein: CASLGGGYIQYF.

This sequence joins TRBV4-2 and TRBJ1-5; 9 positions agree with TRBD1. V lost 2 bases, J lost 2 bases, and 7 bases stayed unmatched. The CDR3 loop spans 17 amino acids. Per the germline V gene, CDR1 is LGHNA and CDR2 is YNFKEQ. CDR3 coding DNA: TGTGCCAGCAGCCAAAATTGGGGGGACAGGGGCAATCAGCCCCAGCATTTT. Protein: CASSQNWGDRGNQPQHF.

The chain links TRBV28 to TRBJ2-5; 9 nucleotides line up with TRBD2. The CDR3 covers 15 residues. From germline, CDR1 is MDHEN and CDR2 SYDVKM. V gave up 5 bases and J gave up 5 bases; unmatched junction bases: 9. The CDR3 DNA sequence: TGTGCCAGCAGTCTAAGACTAGCGGTCCGGGAGACCCAGTACTTC. Its translation is CASSLRLAVRETQYF.

This clone was detected a few times. In nucleotides, the CDR3 is TGTGCCAGCAGCTTAGATCCCGTCCAAGAGACCCAGTACTTC. Its protein product is CASSLDPVQETQYF. The V and J genes are TRBV7-9 and TRBJ2-5; no firm D call. The V end was cut by 1 base, the J end by 1 base, with 7 bases between. This CDR3 is 14 amino acids long. Germline CDR1 SEHNR, CDR2 FQNEAQ (reference sequence).

This clone has more than one count but fewer than ten. The V gene is TRBV7-2, the J gene TRBJ1-2; tentatively, D is TRBD1 (5 bases). CDR3 length: 16 amino acids. V was shortened by 5 bases and J by 4 bases, with 20 bases between the two germline ends. Germline-derived CDR1 and CDR2 are SGHTA and FQGNSA. The CDR3 DNA sequence: TGTGCCAGCAGCCCCACCCTGGGACGGGGGGGCTATGGCTACACCTTC. It translates to CASSPTLGRGGYGYTF.

This clone came up once. The J gene is TRBJ1-2, the V gene TRBV11-2; 8 nucleotides agree with TRBD1. Per the germline V gene, CDR1 is SGHAT and CDR2 is FQNNGV. This CDR3 has 15 residues. V lost 5 bases and J lost 3; bases outside the gene matches: 8. CDR3 region: CASSPRTGWDYGYTF. The CDR3 bases are TGTGCCAGCAGCCCAAGGACAGGGTGGGACTATGGCTACACCTTC.

Note on this clone: One end of the junction does not line up with germline, which may come from a read error. The chain joins TRBV6-5 to TRBJ2-7, with 7 bases identical to TRBD1. Per germline, CDR1 MNHEY and CDR2 SVGAGI. This CDR3 has 16 residues. Written as DNA, the CDR3 is TGTGCCAGCAGCTACTTACCGGGACAGTACTCCTACGAGCAGTACTTC. This gives the protein CASSYLPGQYSYEQYF.